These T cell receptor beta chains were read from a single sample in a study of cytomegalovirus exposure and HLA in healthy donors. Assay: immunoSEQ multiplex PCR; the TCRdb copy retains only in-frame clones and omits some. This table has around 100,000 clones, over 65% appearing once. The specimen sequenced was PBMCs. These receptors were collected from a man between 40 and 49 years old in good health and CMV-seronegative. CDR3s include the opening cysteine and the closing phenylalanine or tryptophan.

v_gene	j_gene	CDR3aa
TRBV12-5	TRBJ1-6	CASGLIGQPNSPLHF
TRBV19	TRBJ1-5	CASSVGTVRGQPQHF
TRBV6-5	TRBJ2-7	CASSYSVKGSGEQYF
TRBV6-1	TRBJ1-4	CASSEEGQGYEKLFF
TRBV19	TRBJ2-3	CASSIANRLAGGPTDTQYF
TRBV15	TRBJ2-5	CATSSLEAWTQYF
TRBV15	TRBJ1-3	CATSSDRSSGNTIYF
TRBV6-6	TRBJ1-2	CASNPDEDRVKGGYTF
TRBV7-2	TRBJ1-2	CASSLTGDYGYTF
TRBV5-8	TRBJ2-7	CASSGRQFSYEQYF
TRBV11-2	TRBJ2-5	CASSLRPPTSGGETQYF
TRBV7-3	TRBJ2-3	CASSLTRGAGGDTQYF
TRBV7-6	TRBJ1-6	CASSPGNSPLHF
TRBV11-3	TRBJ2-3	CASSLLRGTTDTQYF
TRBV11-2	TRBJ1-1	CASSFQGPTEAFF
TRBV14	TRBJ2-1	CASSLQTGLDEQFF
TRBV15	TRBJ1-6	CATSRRPGLSNSSLHF
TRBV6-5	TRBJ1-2	CASRDRPPYGYTF
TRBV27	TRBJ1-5	CASRDSSVYSNQPQHF
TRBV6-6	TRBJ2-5	CATLRDRGETQYF
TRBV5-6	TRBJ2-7	CASSPGTGSSYEQYF
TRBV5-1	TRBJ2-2	CASRQIDTGELFF
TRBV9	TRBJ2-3	CASSVVHTDTQYF
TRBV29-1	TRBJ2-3	CSLSGTGAFTDTQYF
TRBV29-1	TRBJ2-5	CAAGFRKETQYF
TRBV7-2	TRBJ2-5	CASSTGETQYF
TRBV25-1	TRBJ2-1	CASSELEGYINEQFF
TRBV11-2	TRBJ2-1	CASSLLRGAGNEQFF
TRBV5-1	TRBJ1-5	CASSPGQPGQPQHF
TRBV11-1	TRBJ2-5	CASSSGQGIGETQYF
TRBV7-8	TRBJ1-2	CASSPMSSGYTF
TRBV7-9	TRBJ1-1	CSSSWTGLTEAFF